The T cell receptor beta chain under discussion was sequenced for a study of cytomegalovirus exposure and HLA in healthy donors. Study-level findings and limits: In a later analysis, parvovirus B19, influenza, CMV and Epstein-Barr virus appeared linked to several top co-occurrence clusters.

Regarding this clone: Its antigen is undetermined.

V lost 1 base to trimming and J lost 4 bases; unmatched junction nucleotides: 2. Germline values: CDR1 SEHNR, CDR2 FQNEAQ (reference sequence). The CDR3 consists of 15 residues. The primer mix had 60 Vbeta and 13 Jbeta primers. Clones were read by immunoSEQ multiplex PCR, and TCRdb kept only the in-frame ones, dropping some. This sample has roughly 140,000 clones; about four fifths occur once, and the top ten carry about 5%. The TCR originated in a man younger than 45 in good health and CMV-seropositive. V is TRBV7-9 and J is TRBJ1-1, with 11 bases aligning to TRBD1. The sequenced material came from PBMCs. Here the CDR3 reads CASSLGGTGGTEAFF. CDR3 coding DNA: TGTGCCAGCAGCTTAGGGGGGACAGGGGGCACTGAAGCTTTCTTT.